This T cell receptor beta chain was identified in a study of blood T cell repertoires in COVID-19 (dated by TCRdb to 2019 to 2021). The study in broad terms: Samples covering the acute and convalescent phases of COVID-19 were provided by collaborators in the United States, Italy and Spain. Where HLA class I and class II types were available, the types were taken from metadata supplied by the sample provider, not from assay-based typing. The repertoires were released in a freely available public database intended as a resource for research on the immune response to SARS-CoV-2. Sample metadata almost always included a de-identified subject ID, COVID-19 status, age in years and sex. Deeply sampled blood TCRbeta repertoires from subjects exposed to, actively infected with, or recovered from COVID-19 were included in the dataset. Samples came from the ongoing ImmuneRACE study (first 160 participants) plus 1,254 subjects from 6 global collaborators. The material from the prospective study consisted of cDNA or gDNA derived from T cells, B-cell-depleted T cells, or PBMCs. Overall study outcomes, separate from this receptor: The quantity of clinical and demographic metadata differed by source and by participant and was supplied without curation.

TCRbeta CDR3 regions were amplified from genomic DNA by means of the immunoSEQ Assay, a bias-controlled multiplex PCR. Under the source paper's analysis protocol: The number of nucleated cells in each sample was estimated by amplification of reference gene primers within the assay. Sequence reads were collapsed and filtered to measure the absolute abundance of every unique TCRbeta CDR3 rearrangement. Productive Simpson clonality was computed per sample as the square root of Simpson's diversity index over productive rearrangements. In its TCRdb copy, this immuneACCESS table keeps in-frame sequences only and misses some clones. Where compared with another copy, unresolved V genes explain less than half of these, and the others have no known cause. That table furnishes V, J and clone size, whereas the DNA furnished D and trimming. Across this sample there are approximately 200,000 clones, with around 87% seen only once. Of the sample, around 2.3% is held by the ten largest clones.

As for this clone: Its antigen specificity is not known. Base qualities are not provided; no much larger clone lies one nucleotide away.

In the prospective study, participants were roughly 18 to 95 years old, resided in about two dozen geographic areas of the United States, and were enrolled through a virtual design. Cohort assignment in the prospective study relied on participant-reported clinical history from a screening survey and a study questionnaire. Recovered participants in ImmuneRACE Cohort 3 were defined as having two consecutive negative NP/OP PCR tests, clearance from a healthcare professional, or resolution of symptoms. Each participant in the prospective study had whole blood, serum and a nasopharyngeal or oropharyngeal swab collected by mobile phlebotomists. Prospective study participants could optionally give additional blood draws and questionnaires over an approximately two-month period. Before DNA extraction, blood samples from the prospective study were shipped at room temperature or frozen. Material for sequencing was PBMCs or T cells enriched from blood (not recorded which). The sequence was collected from a woman in her 30s who had recovered from COVID-19.

The CDR3 has the sequence CASSPIGGYKQFF. The nucleotide sequence is TGTGCCAGCAGCCCCATTGGGGGGTATAAGCAGTTCTTC. The V gene is TRBV12-3 or TRBV12-4 and the J gene is TRBJ2-1; a tentative D match to TRBD2 spans 6 bases. The CDR3 covers 13 residues, taking in both the cysteine and the phenylalanine. Here the CDR3 DNA is all that survives: 39 bases in frame from base 1. Relative to germline, V is 6 bases shorter and J is 11 bases shorter, with 17 bases between their ends.